This T cell receptor (beta chain) was captured by sequencing in a study of T cell repertoires in cytomegalovirus infection. Study context: Recently identified HLA-C-restricted CMV epitopes and well-studied HLA-B-restricted CMV epitopes were used by the study. Both a matching HLA type and CMV infection were indicated by public TCR beta signatures.

Study-wide results and caveats: Dominant in the ex vivo response were TCR beta clonotypes restricted by HLA-C and specific for CMV. Summed frequency of public TCR beta families distinguished CMV carriers with the relevant HLA.

TCRdb reprocessed the reads with MiXCR, giving one entry per CDR3 protein. The repertoire holds about 770,000 distinct CDR3 sequences, roughly 29% seen once, with about 12% in the top ten. Deletions cut 0 bases from V and 11 bases from J, with 14 bases between. This CDR3 is built from 13 residues. The germline CDR1 and CDR2 sequences are SGHKS and YYEKEE (reference sequence). Worth noting for this clonotype: No antigen is known for it.

The clonotype comes from a human donor in good health (CMV status not recorded). Some clones in this sample may be carry-over from other donors' samples. This specimen consisted of cultured CD8+ T cells from PBMCs, obtained from culture after CMV antigen stimulation. This rearrangement joins TRBV5-5 to TRBJ1-1; D uncertain. CDR3 sequence (DNA): TGTGCCAGCAGCTTGGGAGGTTTCTCCGGGGCTTTCTTT. This sequence encodes CASSLGGFSGAFF.